This record concerns one T cell receptor beta chain sequence. Its cognate antigen is unknown. The data are from a study of CD8 T cells in Susac syndrome. The study's findings and limits: Only a relatively small number of individuals were included in the TCR sequencing and HLA analysis.

RNA, at about 0.5 to 1 ug, was reverse transcribed with random hexamers. An immunoSEQ multiplex PCR amplified TCR beta CDR3 over 54 Vbeta and 13 Jbeta. TCRdb ran MiXCR on the immunoSEQ multiplex PCR reads and lists one entry per CDR3 protein. Here the sample spans just over 150,000 distinct CDR3 sequences, around 95% being singletons. This CDR3 is built from 12 residues. CDR1 and CDR2 from the germline V gene are LGHNT and FRNRAP. Trimming pared 7 bases from V and 4 bases from J, leaving 9 bases between. The chain carries TRBV12-5 and TRBJ2-3; no clear D. This clonotype was obtained from a human donor with multiple sclerosis. Sample: CD8+ T cells from PBMCs. CDR3 sequence: CASVLPPDTQYF. As DNA, the CDR3 is TGTGCTAGTGTTCTCCCCCCAGATACGCAGTATTTT. Full variable domain (remainder filled in from reference TRBV12-5 and TRBJ2-3): DARVTQTPRHKVTEMGQEVTMRCQPILGHNTVFWYRQTMMQGLELLAYFRNRAPLDDSGMPKDRFSAEMPDATLATLKIQPSEPRDSAVYFCASVLPPDTQYFGPGTRLTVL.